This T cell receptor (beta chain) was documented in a study of metastatic and nonmetastatic thyroid tumors. This clone was observed many times. None of the patients had undergone any treatment ahead of thyroid surgery. TCRdb called clones again from the PCR reads with MiXCR. In the table there are around 20,000 clones, 15% to 20% of which are singletons. The sequence was collected from a female donor with papillary thyroid cancer or a benign thyroid nodule (not recorded which). Some clones in this sample may be carry-over from other donors' samples. Sequencing was done on a sample of tumor tissue.

The CDR3 DNA reads as TGTGCCAGCAGCCGTTTCGACAGAGCAACTAATGAAAAACTGTTTTTT. Its translation: CASSRFDRATNEKLFF. This chain joins TRBV6-1 and TRBJ1-4, with a tentative D call TRBD1 (5 bases). V was cut by 6 bases and J by 0 bases, with 14 bases left in between. CDR1 is MNHNS and CDR2 is SASEGT in the germline V gene. This CDR3 comprises 16 residues.